The rows below give T cell receptor beta chains drawn from one sample of a study of T cells in Graves' hyperthyroidism and ophthalmopathy. TCRdb reanalysed the multiplex PCR reads using MiXCR and keeps one entry per CDR3 protein. This table has more than 500,000 distinct CDR3 sequences, 16% appearing once. The sequenced sample consisted of blood. These receptor sequences come from a woman under 40 with Graves' ophthalmopathy. Both conserved end residues are part of each CDR3. The D gene is left open where the match is weak. Only part of the rows carry a size: once, few, many, or a class if the clone is expanded.

v_gene,d_gene,abundance,j_gene,CDR3aa,CDR3nt
TRBV2,-,many,TRBJ1-1,CASSVYGESTEAFF,TGTGCCAGCAGTGTCTACGGGGAGAGCACTGAAGCTTTCTTT
TRBV29-1,-,few,TRBJ1-2,CSVAAGGYTF,TGCAGCGTTGCGGCGGGAGGCTACACCTTC
TRBV6-2/TRBV6-3,-,many,TRBJ2-7,CASTPSAGSYEQYF,TGTGCCAGCACTCCGTCGGCGGGTTCCTACGAGCAGTACTTC
TRBV4-3,-,-,TRBJ2-7,CASATGQGYYEQYF,TGCGCCAGCGCCACGGGGCAGGGTTACTACGAGCAGTACTTC
TRBV3-1,-,-,TRBJ2-7,CASSQEGRSVADEQYF,TGTGCCAGCAGCCAAGAAGGAAGGTCGGTGGCGGACGAGCAGTACTTC
TRBV11-2,-,-,TRBJ2-7,CASSLEEGDGGSYEQYF,TGTGCCAGCAGCTTAGAAGAGGGGGACGGCGGTTCCTACGAGCAGTACTTC
TRBV7-9,-,few,TRBJ1-3,CASSLAPRDTIYF,TGTGCCAGCAGCTTAGCCCCCAGGGACACCATATATTTT
TRBV12-3/TRBV12-4,TRBD2,many,TRBJ2-1,CASRHRTSGNHNEQFF,TGTGCCAGCAGACATAGGACTAGCGGGAATCACAATGAGCAGTTCTTC
TRBV2,-,many,TRBJ2-1,CASSLSEIYNEQFF,TGTGCCAGCAGCCTTAGCGAGATCTACAATGAGCAGTTCTTC
TRBV4-3,-,-,TRBJ1-2,CASSHEFSGYGYTF,TGCGCCAGCAGCCATGAGTTTAGTGGCTATGGCTACACCTTC
TRBV6-2/TRBV6-3,-,-,TRBJ1-4,CASSLSGRIEKLFF,TGTGCCAGCAGCCTTTCAGGGAGGATTGAAAAACTGTTTTTT
TRBV18,TRBD1,-,TRBJ2-3,CASSPTRDRDISSTDTQYF,TGTGCCAGCTCACCAACCCGGGACAGGGACATCTCTAGCACAGATACGCAGTATTTT
TRBV20-1,TRBD2,few,TRBJ2-7,CSADGGTSGWGRYEQYF,TGCAGTGCGGACGGCGGGACTAGCGGTTGGGGACGCTACGAGCAGTACTTC
TRBV14,TRBD1,many,TRBJ2-5,CASSPSGGLAQYF,TGTGCCAGCAGCCCCTCAGGGGGATTGGCCCAGTACTTC
TRBV29-1,TRBD1,-,TRBJ2-5,CSVLRGETQYF,TGCAGCGTCCTCAGGGGGGAGACCCAGTACTTC
TRBV28,-,-,TRBJ2-5,CASSPSRGPGETQYF,TGTGCCAGCAGTCCCTCTCGAGGGCCGGGGGAGACCCAGTACTTC
TRBV18,TRBD2,many,TRBJ2-1,CASRTGLAQRGGYHNEQFF,TGTGCCAGCCGTACCGGACTAGCTCAGAGGGGAGGGTATCACAATGAGCAGTTCTTC
TRBV28,-,many,TRBJ1-5,CASSFWTGERDQPQHF,TGTGCCAGCAGTTTCTGGACTGGTGAAAGAGATCAGCCCCAGCATTTT
TRBV4-2,-,-,TRBJ2-7,CASSQSIGASYEQYF,TGTGCCAGCAGCCAATCGATAGGAGCGTCCTACGAGCAGTACTTC
TRBV28,-,many,TRBJ2-1,CASSLATRKADNEQFF,TGTGCCAGCAGTTTGGCGACTAGGAAGGCGGACAATGAGCAGTTCTTC
TRBV28,-,few,TRBJ2-1,CASSGGTADNEQFF,TGTGCCAGCAGTGGAGGTACAGCGGACAATGAGCAGTTCTTC
TRBV28,TRBD2,many,TRBJ2-1,CASSFSGSGGNEQFF,TGTGCCAGCAGTTTTTCAGGGTCGGGGGGCAATGAGCAGTTCTTC
TRBV4-3,TRBD2,few,TRBJ2-1,CASSQLAGNHNEQFF,TGCGCCAGCAGCCAACTAGCGGGTAACCACAATGAGCAGTTCTTC
TRBV2,TRBD2,-,TRBJ2-7,CANSYRDYSYEQYF,TGTGCCAACAGTTACCGGGACTATTCCTACGAGCAGTACTTC
TRBV28,-,many,TRBJ2-7,CASSFLSSSSSYEQYF,TGTGCCAGCAGTTTCTTGAGCTCGTCTAGCTCCTACGAGCAGTACTTC